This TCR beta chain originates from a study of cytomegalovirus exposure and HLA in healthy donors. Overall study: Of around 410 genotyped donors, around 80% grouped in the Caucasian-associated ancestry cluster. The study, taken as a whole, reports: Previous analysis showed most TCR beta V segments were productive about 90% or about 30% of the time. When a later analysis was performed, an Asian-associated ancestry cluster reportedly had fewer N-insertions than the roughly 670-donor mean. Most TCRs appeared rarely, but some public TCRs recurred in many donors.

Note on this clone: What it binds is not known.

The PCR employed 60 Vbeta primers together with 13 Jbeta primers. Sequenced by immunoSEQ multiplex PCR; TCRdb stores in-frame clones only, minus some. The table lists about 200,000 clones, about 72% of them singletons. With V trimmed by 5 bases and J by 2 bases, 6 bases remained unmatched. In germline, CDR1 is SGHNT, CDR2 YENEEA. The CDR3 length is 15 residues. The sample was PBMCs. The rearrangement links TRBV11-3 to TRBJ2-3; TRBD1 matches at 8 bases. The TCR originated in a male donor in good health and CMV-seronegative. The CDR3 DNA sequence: TGTGCCAGCAGCAAAACAGGGGGGCTCACAGATACGCAGTATTTT. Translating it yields CASSKTGGLTDTQYF.